A selection of T cell receptor beta chains follows, all from one sample in a study of cytomegalovirus exposure and HLA in healthy donors. The protocol was immunoSEQ multiplex PCR, while the TCRdb copy is restricted to in-frame clones and leaves out a portion. The profile shows 140,000 to 150,000 clones, over 65% of them singletons. Sequencing was performed on PBMCs. These receptor sequences come from a man aged 35 to 55 in good health and CMV-seropositive. The CDR3 runs from the conserved cysteine through the conserved F or W. D genes are given only for firm matches. Clone size appears in some rows only: once, few, many, or a class for an expanded clone.

J,size,V,D,DNA,CDR3
TRBJ2-3,.,TRBV7-8,.,TGTGCCAGCAGCTTGTCATCAGATACGCAGTATTTT,CASSLSSDTQYF
TRBJ2-1,.,TRBV30,TRBD2,TGTGCCTGGAGTGATGGGGGACTAGCCCAAGACGAGTTCTTC,CAWSDGGLAQDEFF
TRBJ1-1,.,TRBV18,.,TGTGCCAGCTCACCATTCCAGGGGAACACTGAAGCTTTCTTT,CASSPFQGNTEAFF
TRBJ2-7,.,TRBV7-9,TRBD2,TGTGCCAGCAGTTCAGAGCGGGAGTCGGTTTACGAGCAGTACTTC,CASSSERESVYEQYF
TRBJ1-5,.,TRBV2,.,TGTGCCAGCAGTGCGTCAGGGGGCAATCAGCCCCAGCATTTT,CASSASGGNQPQHF
TRBJ2-7,.,TRBV11-2,TRBD2,TGTGCCAGCAGCGCAGACAGGACTAGCGCCTACGAGCAGTACTTC,CASSADRTSAYEQYF
TRBJ1-5,.,TRBV5-5,.,TGTGCCAGCAGCCGCTCGGGGGGCATGAATCAGCCCCAGCATTTT,CASSRSGGMNQPQHF
TRBJ2-5,.,TRBV5-1,TRBD1,TGCGCCAGCAGCTTTTGGGGACAGGGGGCAATCGGAAGAGAGACCCAGTACTTC,CASSFWGQGAIGRETQYF
TRBJ1-2,.,TRBV7-8,TRBD1,TGTGCCAGCAGCTTAGCTAGACAGGGGCTTGGCTACACCTTC,CASSLARQGLGYTF
TRBJ1-2,.,TRBV7-2,.,TGTGCCAGCAGCCCCGGACAGTTTTTGGGCTACACCTTC,CASSPGQFLGYTF
TRBJ2-7,.,TRBV28,.,TGTGCCAGCAGTTTACACTCCCCTAGCCTATACGAGCAGTACTTC,CASSLHSPSLYEQYF
TRBJ2-3,.,TRBV29-1,TRBD2,TGCAGCGCCGGGACTAGTATGTTGGATACGCAGTATTTT,CSAGTSMLDTQYF
TRBJ2-4,.,TRBV5-1,TRBD1,TGCGCCAGCAGCGTGGGGACAGGGGGAATAATTCAGTACTTC,CASSVGTGGIIQYF
TRBJ1-2,.,TRBV10-3,.,TGTGCCATCAGTGAGTTCAATGGCTACACCTTC,CAISEFNGYTF
TRBJ1-2,few,TRBV11-2,.,TGTGCCAGCAGCCCAAACGGGGAGGCTAACTATGGCTACACCTTC,CASSPNGEANYGYTF
TRBJ2-2,.,TRBV19,.,TGTGCCAGTAGTATAGTGTCAGGGTATCATTCTCGGACCGGGGAGCTGTTTTTT,CASSIVSGYHSRTGELFF
TRBJ1-3,.,TRBV7-9,TRBD1,TGTGCCAGCAGACAGGGGGCAATTTCTGGAAACACCATATATTTT,CASRQGAISGNTIYF
TRBJ1-1,.,TRBV6-5,.,TGTGCCAGCAATAGGGGATTGAACACTGAAGCTTTCTTT,CASNRGLNTEAFF
TRBJ2-1,.,TRBV7-3,TRBD1,TGTGCCAGCAGCGGAGACAGGGCCTCCTACAATGAGCAGTTCTTC,CASSGDRASYNEQFF
TRBJ2-5,.,TRBV20-1,TRBD1,TGCAGTGCTAACAGGGGCGAGACCCAGTACTTC,CSANRGETQYF
TRBJ2-3,few,TRBV7-2,.,TGTGCCAGCAGCTTAGGTCCAGGCACAGATACGCAGTATTTT,CASSLGPGTDTQYF
TRBJ2-7,.,TRBV5-1,TRBD2,TGCGCCAGCAGCTTGGGACTAGCGGGAGCCTCATTTATCTACGAGCAGTACTTC,CASSLGLAGASFIYEQYF
TRBJ2-7,.,TRBV6-6,.,TGTGCCAGCAGTTCAACAACCTCAGGAGGAACAAACGAGCAGTACTTC,CASSSTTSGGTNEQYF
TRBJ1-1,.,TRBV19,.,TGTGCCAGTAGTATCGACAGGTACCCCACTGAAGCTTTCTTT,CASSIDRYPTEAFF
TRBJ1-1,few,TRBV18,.,TGTGCCAGCACACCTGACGCCCAGGCCGCTGAAGCTTTCTTT,CASTPDAQAAEAFF
TRBJ2-2,.,TRBV11-3,TRBD1,TGTGCCAGCAGACCCGGGACAGGGGCCACCGGGGAGCTGTTTTTT,CASRPGTGATGELFF
TRBJ2-7,.,TRBV5-1,.,TGCGCCAGCAGCTTGGACAGGGCGTTTGGTGAGCAGTACTTC,CASSLDRAFGEQYF
TRBJ2-2,once,TRBV7-9,TRBD2,TGTGCCAGCAGCTCTGGACTAGCCCACACCGGGGAGCTGTTTTTT,CASSSGLAHTGELFF
TRBJ1-2,.,TRBV4-1,.,TGCGCCAGCAGCCAACCCGCCCTGGCGGCAGGCTACACCTTC,CASSQPALAAGYTF
TRBJ1-1,.,TRBV11-2,TRBD1,TGTGCCAGCAGCTCTTTCACAGGGGGAAGGATCACTGAAGCTTTCTTT,CASSSFTGGRITEAFF
TRBJ1-1,.,TRBV5-1,.,TGCGCCAGCAGCCCCGGCGGGATGAACACTGAAGCTTTCTTT,CASSPGGMNTEAFF
TRBJ2-6,.,TRBV7-8,TRBD1,TGTGCCAGCAGCTTAGCCGGGACAGGGGACTTTGGGGCCAACGTCCTGACTTTC,CASSLAGTGDFGANVLTF
TRBJ2-7,.,TRBV28,TRBD2,TGTGCCAGCAGTAACAGTCTAGCGGTGGGCTACGAGCAGTACTTC,CASSNSLAVGYEQYF
TRBJ2-7,few,TRBV5-4,TRBD2,TGTGCCAGCAGCCTCACTAGCGGGATCACCTACGAGCAGTACTTC,CASSLTSGITYEQYF
TRBJ1-6,.,TRBV6-6,TRBD1,TGTGCCAGCAGAAGCACAGGACAGGGAGCGAATTCATCCCTCCACTTT,CASRSTGQGANSSLHF
TRBJ2-7,once,TRBV25-1,.,TGTGCCAGCAGTCCCACCTCGGGGGAGCAGTACTTC,CASSPTSGEQYF
TRBJ2-1,.,TRBV11-2,TRBD2,TGTGCCAGCAGAGGACTAGCGGATGGTAGTGAGCAGTTCTTC,CASRGLADGSEQFF
TRBJ2-7,.,TRBV27,.,TGTGCCAGCAGCCTCGGGCGGGACCTCTACGAGCAGTACTTC,CASSLGRDLYEQYF
TRBJ2-5,.,TRBV29-1,TRBD2,TGCAGCGTTGGTCGATCGGGGGGAGTAGAGACCCAGTACTTC,CSVGRSGGVETQYF
TRBJ1-3,few,TRBV18,TRBD1,TGTGCCAGCTCACCAAAGACAGGGGGCTCTGGAAACACCATATATTTT,CASSPKTGGSGNTIYF
TRBJ1-6,.,TRBV4-3,.,TGCGCCAGCAGCCAAGTTGTGGGGGGGAGTTCACCCCTCCACTTT,CASSQVVGGSSPLHF
TRBJ2-7,.,TRBV30,.,TGTGCCTGGAAGATACAGGGACCTTCGGGCGAGCAGTACTTC,CAWKIQGPSGEQYF
TRBJ1-2,.,TRBV30,.,TGTGCCTGGATGGGGGCCGCGAACTATGGCTACACCTTC,CAWMGAANYGYTF
TRBJ1-2,.,TRBV5-4,TRBD1,TGTGCCAGCAGCCAGGGACAGGGACCGCGCGGCTACACCTTC,CASSQGQGPRGYTF
TRBJ2-7,.,TRBV6-6,TRBD2,TGTGCCAGCAGTTACGAGGGAGGGAACTCCTACGAGCAGTACTTC,CASSYEGGNSYEQYF
TRBJ2-2,.,TRBV4-1,TRBD2,TGCGCCAGCGGACAATGGACTAGCGTGAACACCGGGGAGCTGTTTTTT,CASGQWTSVNTGELFF
TRBJ2-1,.,TRBV7-9,.,TGTGCCACCCAAGTAGCGGCAGGAAACAATGAGCAGTTCTTC,CATQVAAGNNEQFF
TRBJ2-3,few,TRBV2,TRBD2,TGTGCCAGCAGACCCGGGACTAGCGGGAGTTTGGATACGCAGTATTTT,CASRPGTSGSLDTQYF
TRBJ1-4,.,TRBV18,TRBD1,TGTGCCAGCTCCCCCCGGGACAGGGGCCCCTTGAGTGAAAAACTGTTTTTT,CASSPRDRGPLSEKLFF
TRBJ2-7,.,TRBV2,.,TGTGCCAGCAGTAGCGGCACCTACGAGCAGTACTTC,CASSSGTYEQYF